What follows is one TCR beta chain and its context. Sequencing used immunoSEQ multiplex PCR; TCRdb keeps in-frame clones, though not all of them. This table has about 200,000 clones, around four fifths appearing once. This record comes from a study of blood T cell repertoires in COVID-19. Study context: PBMCs, B-cell-depleted T cells, or T cells provided the cDNA or gDNA that made up the material.

This receptor was taken from a human donor in a cohort sampled during active COVID-19. Sequenced: peripheral blood.

CDR3 coding DNA: TGTGCCAGCAGCTTAGCGGGCAGAATGAACACTGAAGCTTTCTTT. Its protein product is CASSLAGRMNTEAFF. The V and J genes are TRBV7-2 and TRBJ1-1; no reliable D call. This CDR3 contains 15 residues. Trimming left V 0 bases short and J 0 bases short, with 8 bases between. From germline, CDR1 is SGHTA and CDR2 FQGNSA.